One sample yielded the 13 T cell receptor beta chains listed below, sequenced in a study of cytomegalovirus exposure and HLA in healthy donors. It was with 60 Vbeta and 13 Jbeta primers that the PCR ran. Here immunoSEQ multiplex PCR was the method, and the copy in TCRdb shows in-frame clones only, minus some. This sample has 200,000 or so clones; 80% to 85% occur once, and the top ten carry around 1.9%. Sequencing input: PBMCs. Receptors were obtained from a woman under 30 in good health and CMV-seropositive.

J is TRBJ1-1 and V is TRBV5-1, with 8 bases aligning to TRBD1. The junction had 6 bases not matched to a gene; V was cut back by 3 bases and J by 2 bases. The CDR3 totals 15 residues. The germline gives CDR1 SGHRS, CDR2 YFSETQ. The CDR3 sequence: CASSYDRGVNTEAFF. CDR3 bases: TGCGCCAGCAGCTACGACAGGGGAGTAAACACTGAAGCTTTCTTT. Complete variable domain (other parts from reference TRBV5-1 and TRBJ1-1): KAGVTQTPRYLIKTRGQQVTLSCSPISGHRSVSWYQQTPGQGLQFLFEYFSETQRNKGNFPGRFSGRQFSNSRSEMNVSTLELGDSALYLCASSYDRGVNTEAFFGQGTRLTVV.

J is TRBJ1-5 and V is TRBV7-8; D is possibly TRBD1 (5 bases). Germline V gene lookup returns CDR1 SGHVS and CDR2 FQNEAQ. V was cut by 0 bases and J by 5 bases, with 8 bases left in between. CDR3 length equals 14 residues. The CDR3 loop reads CASSLAGEDQPQHF. Written as DNA, the CDR3 is TGTGCCAGCAGCTTAGCGGGGGAGGATCAGCCCCAGCATTTT. The variable domain in full, with the rest retrieved from reference TRBV7-8 and TRBJ1-5, is GAGVSQSPRYKVAKRGQDVALRCDPISGHVSLFWYQQALGQGPEFLTYFQNEAQLDKSGLPSDRFFAERPEGSVSTLKIQRTQQEDSAVYLCASSLAGEDQPQHFGDGTRLSIL.

CDR3 DNA sequence: TGTGCCAGCAGCTTAGATCACAGGGTCTCACCCCTCCACTTT. This codes for CASSLDHRVSPLHF. The chain is built from TRBV7-2 and TRBJ1-6, with a possible D match to TRBD1 (6 bases). Germline loops: CDR1 SGHTA, CDR2 FQGNSA. The CDR3 covers 14 residues. V lost 1 base and J 10 bases, leaving 11 bases between the germline ends.

The J gene is TRBJ2-1, the V gene TRBV2; 14 bases map to TRBD2. CDR1 SNHLY and CDR2 FYNNEI come from the germline V gene. With 4 bases clipped from V and 10 bases from J, the junction kept 3 bases outside the gene matches. The CDR3 is made up of 14 amino acids. This CDR3 reads CASSGLAGGYEQFF. CDR3 sequence (DNA): TGTGCCAGCAGTGGACTAGCGGGGGGGTACGAGCAGTTCTTC. Full variable domain (rest looked up from reference TRBV2 and TRBJ2-1): EPEVTQTPSHQVTQMGQEVILRCVPISNHLYFYWYRQILGQKVEFLVSFYNNEISEKSEIFDDQFSVERPDGSNFTLKIRSTKLEDSAMYFCASSGLAGGYEQFFGPGTRLTVL.

CDR3 region: CAWGPLAWKATGDPRETQYF. The CDR3 DNA sequence: TGTGCCTGGGGTCCTCTCGCCTGGAAGGCGACAGGGGACCCAAGAGAAACCCAGTACTTC. The chain carries TRBV30 and TRBJ2-5; TRBD1 agrees at 8 bases. CDR1 and CDR2 (germline): GTSNPN, SVGIG (reference sequence). V lost 5 bases, J lost 8 bases, and 31 bases stayed unmatched. CDR3 size: 20 residues.

The chain has TRBV10-3 and TRBJ1-5; D is uncertain. CDR1 and CDR2 from the germline V gene are ENHRY and SYGVKD. V gave up 3 bases and J gave up 9 bases, with 18 bases separating them. This CDR3 has 15 amino acids. DNA of the CDR3: TGTGCCATCAGTGAAAGTGACACCCCAATCACGCCCCAGCATTTT. This translates into CAISESDTPITPQHF.

The chain is built from TRBV4-2 and TRBJ1-1; D unresolved. This CDR3 has 13 amino acids. Germline assignment: CDR1 LGHNA and CDR2 YNFKEQ. V was shortened by 6 bases and J by 6 bases, with 14 bases between the two germline ends. In DNA form, the CDR3 reads TGTGCCAGCAGACGAGATAGTTTGGCTGAAGCTTTCTTT. Translation gives CASRRDSLAEAFF.

This chain connects TRBV30 to TRBJ2-5, with D tentatively TRBD1 (5 bases). V lost 5 bases and J lost 1, with 8 bases in between. This CDR3 contains 12 residues. Per the germline V gene, CDR1 is GTSNPN and CDR2 is SVGIG (reference sequence). CDR3 residues: CAWRQSQETQYF. In DNA, the CDR3 is TGTGCCTGGCGACAGTCCCAAGAGACCCAGTACTTC.

V gene TRBV6-1 combines with J gene TRBJ2-3; 7 positions match TRBD1. The CDR3 totals 15 residues. Germline assignment: CDR1 MNHNS and CDR2 SASEGT. V was clipped by 1 base and J by 3 bases; unmatched bases: 4. The DNA of the CDR3 is TGTGCCAGCAGTGAAGGTGGGGGACAGACAGATACGCAGTATTTT. It translates to CASSEGGGQTDTQYF.

This clone was found once. DNA for the CDR3: TGTGCCATCAGTGAGGGTGGTGGAGGAGAGACCCAGTACTTC. This codes for CAISEGGGGETQYF. The chain has TRBV10-3 and TRBJ2-5; the D gene is possibly TRBD2 (5 bases). The CDR3 extends over 14 amino acids. V lost 2 bases and J 4 bases, leaving 11 bases between the germline ends. From germline, CDR1 is ENHRY and CDR2 SYGVKD.

The sample holds one count of this clone. The rearrangement links TRBV5-6 to TRBJ1-5; D uncertain. This CDR3 comprises 13 residues. Germline CDR1 is SGHDT and CDR2 is YYEEEE. The ends were cut back, 0 bases at V and 6 bases at J, with 7 bases in the middle. CDR3 residues: CASSLGGFQPQHF. DNA for the CDR3: TGTGCCAGCAGCTTGGGAGGGTTTCAGCCCCAGCATTTT.

Note on this clone: The junction and the germline gene differ at one end; a read error may be behind it. The chain carries TRBV11-3 and TRBJ2-2, with TRBD1 matching over 10 bases. CDR1 is SGHNT, CDR2 YENEEA, per germline. The CDR3 runs to 16 residues. The CDR3 bases are TGTGCCACCCGGGACAGGGGTTCACGTGGCACCAGGGAGCTGTTTTTT. This gives the protein CATRDRGSRGTRELFF.

The rearrangement links TRBV7-9 to TRBJ2-2, with TRBD2 matching 8 bases. The CDR3 is 16 residues long. The V and J ends lost 1 base and 3 bases, in that order; junction bases with no gene match: 4. The germline V gene encodes CDR1 SEHNR and CDR2 FQNEAQ (reference sequence). The CDR3 DNA reads TGTGCCAGCAGCTTAGTAAGCGGGGGCGACACCGGGGAGCTGTTTTTT. This encodes CASSLVSGGDTGELFF.